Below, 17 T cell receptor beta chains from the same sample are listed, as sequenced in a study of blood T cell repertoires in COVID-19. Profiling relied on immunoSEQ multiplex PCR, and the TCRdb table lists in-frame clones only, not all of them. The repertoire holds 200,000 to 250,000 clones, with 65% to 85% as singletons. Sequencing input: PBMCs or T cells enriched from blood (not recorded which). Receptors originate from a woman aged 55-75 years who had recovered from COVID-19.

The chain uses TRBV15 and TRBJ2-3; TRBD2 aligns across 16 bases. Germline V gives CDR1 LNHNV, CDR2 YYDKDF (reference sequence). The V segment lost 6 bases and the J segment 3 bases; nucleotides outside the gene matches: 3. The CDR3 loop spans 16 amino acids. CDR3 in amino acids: CATSLGLAGGTDTQYF. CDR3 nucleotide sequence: TGTGCCACCAGTCTGGGACTAGCGGGAGGGACAGATACGCAGTATTTT.

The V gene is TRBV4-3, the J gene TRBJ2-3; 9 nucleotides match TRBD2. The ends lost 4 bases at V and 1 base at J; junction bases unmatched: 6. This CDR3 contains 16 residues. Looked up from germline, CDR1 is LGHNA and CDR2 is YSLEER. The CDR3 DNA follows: TGCGCCAGCAGCCTGCGGGGGGGCGAGGGCACAGATACGCAGTATTTT. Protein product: CASSLRGGEGTDTQYF.

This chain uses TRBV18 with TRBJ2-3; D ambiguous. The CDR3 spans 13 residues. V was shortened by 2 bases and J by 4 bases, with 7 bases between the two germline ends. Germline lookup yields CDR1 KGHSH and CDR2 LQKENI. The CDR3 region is CASSPVEADTQYF. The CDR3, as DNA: TGTGCCAGCTCACCAGTAGAGGCAGATACGCAGTATTTT.

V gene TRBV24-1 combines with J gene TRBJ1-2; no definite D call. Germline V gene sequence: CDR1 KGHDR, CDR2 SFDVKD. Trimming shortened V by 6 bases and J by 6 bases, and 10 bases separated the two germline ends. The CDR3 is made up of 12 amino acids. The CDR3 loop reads CATSRGRDGYTF. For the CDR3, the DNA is TGTGCCACCAGTCGAGGGAGAGATGGCTACACCTTC.

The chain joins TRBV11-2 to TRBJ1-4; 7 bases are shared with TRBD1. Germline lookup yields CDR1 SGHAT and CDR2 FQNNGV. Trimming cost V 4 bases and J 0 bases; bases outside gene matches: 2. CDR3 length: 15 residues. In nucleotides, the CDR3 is TGTGCCAGCAGCTCGACAGGGCCAACTAATGAAAAACTGTTTTTT. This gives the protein CASSSTGPTNEKLFF.

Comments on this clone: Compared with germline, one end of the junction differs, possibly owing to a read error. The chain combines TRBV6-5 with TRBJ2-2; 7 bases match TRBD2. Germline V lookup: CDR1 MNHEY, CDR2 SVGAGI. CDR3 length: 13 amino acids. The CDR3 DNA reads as TGTGCCAGCAGCCCGGGACTATTGGGGGGGCTGTTTTTT. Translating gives CASSPGLLGGLFF.

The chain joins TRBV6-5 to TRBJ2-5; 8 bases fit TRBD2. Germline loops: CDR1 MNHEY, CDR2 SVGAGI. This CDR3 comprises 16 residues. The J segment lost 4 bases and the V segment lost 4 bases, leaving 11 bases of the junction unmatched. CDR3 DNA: TGTGCCAGCAGTTTAACCGGGGGGGCCGGTCTAGAGACCCAGTACTTC. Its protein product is CASSLTGGAGLETQYF.

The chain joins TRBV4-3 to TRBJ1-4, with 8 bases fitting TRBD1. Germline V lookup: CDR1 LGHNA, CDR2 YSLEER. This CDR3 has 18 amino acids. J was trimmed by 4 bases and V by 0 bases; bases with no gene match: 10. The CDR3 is CASSQDRTGRGGNEKLFF. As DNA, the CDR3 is TGCGCCAGCAGCCAAGACCGGACAGGGCGTGGGGGTAATGAAAAACTGTTTTTT.

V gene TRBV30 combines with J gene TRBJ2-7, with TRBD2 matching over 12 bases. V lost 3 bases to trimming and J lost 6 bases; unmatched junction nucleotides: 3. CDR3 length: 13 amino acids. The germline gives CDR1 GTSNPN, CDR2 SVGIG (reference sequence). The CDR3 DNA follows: TGTGCCTGGAGCCTACTAGCGGGAGGCGAGCAGTACTTC. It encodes CAWSLLAGGEQYF.

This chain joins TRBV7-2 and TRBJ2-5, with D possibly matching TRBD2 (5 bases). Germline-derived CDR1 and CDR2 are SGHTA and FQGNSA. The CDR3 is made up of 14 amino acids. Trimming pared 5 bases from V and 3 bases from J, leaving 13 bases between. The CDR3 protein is CASSERASKETQYF. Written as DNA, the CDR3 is TGTGCCAGCAGCGAAAGGGCTAGCAAAGAGACCCAGTACTTC.

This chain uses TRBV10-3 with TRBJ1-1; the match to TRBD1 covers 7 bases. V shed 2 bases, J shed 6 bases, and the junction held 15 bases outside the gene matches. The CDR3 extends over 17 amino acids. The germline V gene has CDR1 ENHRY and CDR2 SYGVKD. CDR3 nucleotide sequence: TGTGCCATCAGTGAGGGGGTGTCTAGGGGGCGAATTCCTGAAGCTTTCTTT. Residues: CAISEGVSRGRIPEAFF.

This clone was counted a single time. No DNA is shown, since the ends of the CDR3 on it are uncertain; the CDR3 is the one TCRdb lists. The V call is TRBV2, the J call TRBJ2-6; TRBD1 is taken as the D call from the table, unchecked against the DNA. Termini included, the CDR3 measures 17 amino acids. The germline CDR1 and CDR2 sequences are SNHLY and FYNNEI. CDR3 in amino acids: CASREFGQFFGANVLTF.

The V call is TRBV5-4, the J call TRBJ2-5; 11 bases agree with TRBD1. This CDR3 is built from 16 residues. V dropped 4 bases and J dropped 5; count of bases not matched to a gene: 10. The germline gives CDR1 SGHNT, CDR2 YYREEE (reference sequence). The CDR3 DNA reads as TGTGCCAGCAGCCTGTGGACAGGGGGCCAAGTGGAGACCCAGTACTTC. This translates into CASSLWTGGQVETQYF.

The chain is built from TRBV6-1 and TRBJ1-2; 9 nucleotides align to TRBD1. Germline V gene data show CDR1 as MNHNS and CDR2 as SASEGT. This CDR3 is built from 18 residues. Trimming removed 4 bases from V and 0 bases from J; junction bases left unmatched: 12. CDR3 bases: TGTGCCAGCAGTGCTGCCGGGACAGGGAAGGGAGCTAACTATGGCTACACCTTC. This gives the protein CASSAAGTGKGANYGYTF.

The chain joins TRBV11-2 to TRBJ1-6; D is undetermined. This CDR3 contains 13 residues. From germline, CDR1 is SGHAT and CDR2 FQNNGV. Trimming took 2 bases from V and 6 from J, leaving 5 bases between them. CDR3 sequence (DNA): TGTGCCAGCAGCTTAAATCTTAATTCACCCCTCCACTTT. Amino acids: CASSLNLNSPLHF.

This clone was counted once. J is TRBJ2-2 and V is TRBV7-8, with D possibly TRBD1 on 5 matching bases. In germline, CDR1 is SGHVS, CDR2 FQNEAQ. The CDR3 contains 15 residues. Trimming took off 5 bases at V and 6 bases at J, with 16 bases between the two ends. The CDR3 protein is CASSLEQVPAGELFF. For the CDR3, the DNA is TGTGCCAGCAGCCTAGAACAGGTACCTGCCGGGGAGCTGTTTTTT. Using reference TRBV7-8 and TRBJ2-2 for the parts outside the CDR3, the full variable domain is GAGVSQSPRYKVAKRGQDVALRCDPISGHVSLFWYQQALGQGPEFLTYFQNEAQLDKSGLPSDRFFAERPEGSVSTLKIQRTQQEDSAVYLCASSLEQVPAGELFFGEGSRLTVL.

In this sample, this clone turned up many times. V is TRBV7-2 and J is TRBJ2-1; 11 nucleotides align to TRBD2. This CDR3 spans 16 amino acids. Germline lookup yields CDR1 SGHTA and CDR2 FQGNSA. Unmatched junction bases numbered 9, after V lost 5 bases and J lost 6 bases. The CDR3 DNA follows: TGTGCCAGCAGCAAGCGTAGCGGGGGGGCGGGCAATGAGCAGTTCTTC. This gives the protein CASSKRSGGAGNEQFF.